This TCR beta chain is drawn from a study of CD8+ T cells in alopecia areata. Extracted from the samples, RNA was reverse transcribed into cDNA to serve as the sequencing template. Data came from immunoSEQ multiplex PCR; TCRdb stores just in-frame clones and leaves some out. The sample carries over 3,500 clones, 68% recorded once. V was shortened by 4 bases and J by 4 bases, with 18 bases between the two germline ends. Germline V gene sequence: CDR1 SGHRS, CDR2 YFSETQ. The CDR3 contains 16 residues. This clone was counted a few times. Its antigen is as yet unknown. Study findings and constraints: Shared TCR sequences were less clear between patients than in mice, possibly partly from HLA diversity.

The clonotype was recovered from a human donor in good health. Sequencing was performed on skin. The V gene is TRBV5-1, the J gene TRBJ2-1; D is perhaps TRBD1 (5 bases). DNA for the CDR3: TGCGCCAGCAGCCAAAAGACAGTACAGGTGTACAATGAGCAGTTCTTC. Translated, it gives CASSQKTVQVYNEQFF. The full variable domain, completed using reference TRBV5-1 and TRBJ2-1, is KAGVTQTPRYLIKTRGQQVTLSCSPISGHRSVSWYQQTPGQGLQFLFEYFSETQRNKGNFPGRFSGRQFSNSRSEMNVSTLELGDSALYLCASSQKTVQVYNEQFFGPGTRLTVL.